The 4 T cell receptor beta chains presented below share a single source sample, sequenced in a study of blood T cell repertoires in COVID-19. Assay used: immunoSEQ multiplex PCR; TCRdb lists only in-frame clones, some missing. The repertoire includes roughly 160,000 clones, approximately 74% of them detected once, and approximately 3% sits in the top ten. Input material: peripheral blood. These receptors came from a woman older than 75 with acute or convalescent COVID-19.

The gene calls are TRBV7-9 and TRBJ2-5; maybe TRBD1 (6 bases). The V and J ends lost 3 bases and 5 bases respectively, with 16 bases between them. The CDR3 contains 15 residues. Germline loops: CDR1 SEHNR, CDR2 FQNEAQ (reference sequence). The CDR3 protein is CASSFDLGGAETQYF. The CDR3, as DNA: TGTGCCAGCAGCTTCGACCTTGGGGGCGCGGAGACCCAGTACTTC.

In its sample, this clone was seen once. The chain carries TRBV24-1 and TRBJ1-1; the match to TRBD1 covers 7 bases. From germline, CDR1 is KGHDR and CDR2 SFDVKD. V gave up 4 bases and J gave up 10 bases; unmatched junction bases: 14. CDR3 length: 15 amino acids. Here the CDR3 DNA reads TGTGCCACCAGTGACCCGCGACAGGGTCAAGAGGGAGCTTTCTTT. Translated: CATSDPRQGQEGAFF.

V usage is TRBV7-9 and J usage is TRBJ1-1; 7 bases fit TRBD1. Per germline, CDR1 SEHNR and CDR2 FQNEAQ (reference sequence). This CDR3 is 14 amino acids long. After removal of 5 bases from V and 1 base from J, the junction contained 4 bases not matched to a gene. DNA for the CDR3: TGTGCCAGCAGCCGGACAGGAAGGAACACTGAAGCTTTCTTT. Amino acid sequence: CASSRTGRNTEAFF.

V gene TRBV11-2 combines with J gene TRBJ2-5; 11 positions match TRBD1. After removal of 5 bases from V and 6 bases from J, the junction contained 8 bases not matched to a gene. The CDR3 has 15 residues. CDR1 and CDR2 from the germline V gene are SGHAT and FQNNGV. The CDR3 DNA reads TGTGCCAGCAGCGGCCGGACAGGGGGCGAGCAGACCCAGTACTTC. Translating gives CASSGRTGGEQTQYF.